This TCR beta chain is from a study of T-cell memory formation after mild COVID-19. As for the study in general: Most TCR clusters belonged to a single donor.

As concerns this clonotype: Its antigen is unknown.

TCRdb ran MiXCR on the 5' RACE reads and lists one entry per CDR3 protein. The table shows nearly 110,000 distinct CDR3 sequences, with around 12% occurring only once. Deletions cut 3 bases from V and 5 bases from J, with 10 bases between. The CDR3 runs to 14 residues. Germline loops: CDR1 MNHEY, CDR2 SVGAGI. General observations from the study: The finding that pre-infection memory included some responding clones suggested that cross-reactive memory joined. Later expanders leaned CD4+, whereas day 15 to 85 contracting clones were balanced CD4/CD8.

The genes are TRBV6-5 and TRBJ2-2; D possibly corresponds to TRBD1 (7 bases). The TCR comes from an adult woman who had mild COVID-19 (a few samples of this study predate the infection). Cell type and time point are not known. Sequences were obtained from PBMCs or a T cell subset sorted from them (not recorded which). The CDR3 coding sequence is TGTGCCAGCAGTTATGCAGGGGGGACCGGGGAGCTGTTTTTT. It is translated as CASSYAGGTGELFF.